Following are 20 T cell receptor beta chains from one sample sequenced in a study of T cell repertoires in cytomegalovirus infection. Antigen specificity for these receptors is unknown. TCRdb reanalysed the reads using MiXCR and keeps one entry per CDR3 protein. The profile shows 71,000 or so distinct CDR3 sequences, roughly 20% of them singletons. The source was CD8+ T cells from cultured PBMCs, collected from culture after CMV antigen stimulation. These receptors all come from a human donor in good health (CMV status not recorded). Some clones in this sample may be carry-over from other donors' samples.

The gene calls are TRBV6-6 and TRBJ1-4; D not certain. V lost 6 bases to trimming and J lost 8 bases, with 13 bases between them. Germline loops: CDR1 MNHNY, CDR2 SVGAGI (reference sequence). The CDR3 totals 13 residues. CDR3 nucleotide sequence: TGTGCCAGCAGCCTACCTTTCATCGAAAAACTGTTTTTT. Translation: CASSLPFIEKLFF.

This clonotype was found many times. CDR3 sequence reads: CASSPRGPYEQYF. The CDR3 DNA reads TGTGCCAGCAGCCCTAGGGGCCCCTACGAGCAGTACTTC. The chain employs TRBV7-2 and TRBJ2-7; possible D gene TRBD1, 5 bases. Germline loops: CDR1 SGHTA, CDR2 FQGNSA. Trimming pared 5 bases from V and 2 bases from J, leaving 10 bases between. The CDR3 has 13 amino acids.

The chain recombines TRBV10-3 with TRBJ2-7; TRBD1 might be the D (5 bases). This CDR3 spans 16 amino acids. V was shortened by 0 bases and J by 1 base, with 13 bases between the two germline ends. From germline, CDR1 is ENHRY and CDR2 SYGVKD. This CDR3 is CAISESKTAISYEQYF. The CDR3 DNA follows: TGTGCCATCAGTGAGTCTAAGACAGCTATTTCCTACGAGCAGTACTTC.

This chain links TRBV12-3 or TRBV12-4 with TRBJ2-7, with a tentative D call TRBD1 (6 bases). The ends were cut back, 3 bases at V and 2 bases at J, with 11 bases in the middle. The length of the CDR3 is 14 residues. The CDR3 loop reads CASSFGAGAYEQYF. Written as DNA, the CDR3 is TGTGCCAGCAGTTTCGGGGCAGGGGCCTACGAGCAGTACTTC.

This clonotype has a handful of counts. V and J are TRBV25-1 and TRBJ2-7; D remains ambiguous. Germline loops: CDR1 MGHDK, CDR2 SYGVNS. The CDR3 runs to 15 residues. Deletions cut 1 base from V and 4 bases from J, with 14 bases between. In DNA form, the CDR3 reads TGTGCCAGCAGTGAATTGGCACCGGGCCTTTACGAGCAGTACTTC. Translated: CASSELAPGLYEQYF.

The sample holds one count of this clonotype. The CDR3 coding sequence is TGTGCCAGCAGCTTATTAACCCTACACACAGATACGCAGTATTTT. Protein product: CASSLLTLHTDTQYF. The rearrangement uses TRBV7-2 and TRBJ2-3; the D is unclear. CDR3 length: 15 amino acids. V gave up 2 bases and J gave up 2 bases, with 11 bases separating them. Germline loops: CDR1 SGHTA, CDR2 FQGNSA. The variable domain in full, completed from reference TRBV7-2 and TRBJ2-3, reads GAGVSQSPSNKVTEKGKDVELRCDPISGHTALYWYRQSLGQGLEFLIYFQGNSAPDKSGLPSDRFSAERTGGSVSTLTIQRTQQEDSAVYLCASSLLTLHTDTQYFGPGTRLTVL.

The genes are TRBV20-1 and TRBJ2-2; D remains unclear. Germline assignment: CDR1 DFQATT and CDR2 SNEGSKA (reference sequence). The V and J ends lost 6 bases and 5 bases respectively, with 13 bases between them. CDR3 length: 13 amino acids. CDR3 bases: TGCAGTGCAAGGCCCCCCGGAACCGGGGAGCTGTTTTTT. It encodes CSARPPGTGELFF.

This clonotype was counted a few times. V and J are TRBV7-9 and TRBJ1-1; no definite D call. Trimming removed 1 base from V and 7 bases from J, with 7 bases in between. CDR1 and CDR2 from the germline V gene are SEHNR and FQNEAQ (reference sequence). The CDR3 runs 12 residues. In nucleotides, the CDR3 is TGTGCCAGCAGCTTAGGCCAGATTGAAGCTTTCTTT. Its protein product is CASSLGQIEAFF.

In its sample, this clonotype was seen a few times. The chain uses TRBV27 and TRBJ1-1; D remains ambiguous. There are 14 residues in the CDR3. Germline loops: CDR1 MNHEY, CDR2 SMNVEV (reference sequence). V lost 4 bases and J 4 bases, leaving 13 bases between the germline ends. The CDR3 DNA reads TGTGCCAGCAGTTCGTTTCCGGGAGGCACTGAAGCTTTCTTT. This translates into CASSSFPGGTEAFF.

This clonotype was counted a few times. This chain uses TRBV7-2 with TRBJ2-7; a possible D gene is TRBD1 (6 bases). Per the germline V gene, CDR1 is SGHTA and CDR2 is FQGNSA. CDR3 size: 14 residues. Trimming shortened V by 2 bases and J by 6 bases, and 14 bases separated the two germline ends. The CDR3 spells CASSLNTGSPEQYF. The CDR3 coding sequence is TGTGCCAGCAGCTTAAACACAGGGTCTCCCGAGCAGTACTTC. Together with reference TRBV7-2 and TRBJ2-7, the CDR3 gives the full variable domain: GAGVSQSPSNKVTEKGKDVELRCDPISGHTALYWYRQSLGQGLEFLIYFQGNSAPDKSGLPSDRFSAERTGGSVSTLTIQRTQQEDSAVYLCASSLNTGSPEQYFGPGTRLTVT.

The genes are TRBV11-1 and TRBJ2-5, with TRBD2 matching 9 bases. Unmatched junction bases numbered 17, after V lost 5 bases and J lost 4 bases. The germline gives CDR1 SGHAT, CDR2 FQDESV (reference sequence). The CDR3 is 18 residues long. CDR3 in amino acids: CASSILLSGAGGGETQYF. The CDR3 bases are TGTGCCAGCAGCATCCTCCTTAGTGGAGCGGGGGGAGGAGAGACCCAGTACTTC.

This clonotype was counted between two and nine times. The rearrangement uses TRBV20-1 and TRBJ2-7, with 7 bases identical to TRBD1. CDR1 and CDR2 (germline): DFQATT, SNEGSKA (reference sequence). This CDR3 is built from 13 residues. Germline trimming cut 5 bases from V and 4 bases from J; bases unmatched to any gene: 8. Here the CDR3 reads CSAVQGMRYEQYF. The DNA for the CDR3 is TGCAGTGCTGTACAGGGGATGAGGTACGAGCAGTACTTC.

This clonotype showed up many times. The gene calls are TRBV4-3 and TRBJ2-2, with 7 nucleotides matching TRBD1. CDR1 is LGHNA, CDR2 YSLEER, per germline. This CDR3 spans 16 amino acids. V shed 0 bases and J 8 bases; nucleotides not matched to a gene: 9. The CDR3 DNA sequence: TGCGCCAGCAGCCAAGATTCCTTCCACAGGGGAGGGGAGCTGTTTTTT. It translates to CASSQDSFHRGGELFF.

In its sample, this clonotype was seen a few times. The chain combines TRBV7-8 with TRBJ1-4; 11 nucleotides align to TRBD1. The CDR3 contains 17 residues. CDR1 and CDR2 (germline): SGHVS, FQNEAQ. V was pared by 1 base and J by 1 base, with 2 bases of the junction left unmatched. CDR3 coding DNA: TGTGCCAGCAGCTTAGGGGACAGGGGGGTAACTAATGAAAAACTGTTTTTT. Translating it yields CASSLGDRGVTNEKLFF.

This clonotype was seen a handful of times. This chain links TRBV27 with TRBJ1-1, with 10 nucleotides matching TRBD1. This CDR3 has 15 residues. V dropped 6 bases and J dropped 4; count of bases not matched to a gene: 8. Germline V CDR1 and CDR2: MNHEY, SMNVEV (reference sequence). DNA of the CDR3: TGTGCCAGCAGCTATGGACAGGGGGGAGGCACTGAAGCTTTCTTT. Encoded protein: CASSYGQGGGTEAFF.

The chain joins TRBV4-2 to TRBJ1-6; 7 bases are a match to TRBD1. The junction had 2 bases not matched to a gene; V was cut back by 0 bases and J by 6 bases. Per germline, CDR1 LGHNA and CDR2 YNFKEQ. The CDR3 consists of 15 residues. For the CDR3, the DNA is TGTGCCAGCAGCCAAGACGGGACAGCTAATTCACCCCTCCACTTT. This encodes CASSQDGTANSPLHF.

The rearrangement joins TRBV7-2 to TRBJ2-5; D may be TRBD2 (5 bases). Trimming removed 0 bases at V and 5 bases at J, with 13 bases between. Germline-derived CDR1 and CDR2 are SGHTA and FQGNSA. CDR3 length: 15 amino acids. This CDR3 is CASSLAAGEEETQYF. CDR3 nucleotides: TGTGCCAGCAGCTTAGCTGCGGGCGAGGAGGAGACCCAGTACTTC.

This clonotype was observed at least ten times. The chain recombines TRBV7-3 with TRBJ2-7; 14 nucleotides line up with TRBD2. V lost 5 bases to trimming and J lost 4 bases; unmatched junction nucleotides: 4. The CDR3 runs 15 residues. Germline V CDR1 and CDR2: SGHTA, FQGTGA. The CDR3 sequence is CASSLTSGGGYEQYF. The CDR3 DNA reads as TGTGCCAGCAGCCTGACTAGCGGGGGGGGATACGAGCAGTACTTC.

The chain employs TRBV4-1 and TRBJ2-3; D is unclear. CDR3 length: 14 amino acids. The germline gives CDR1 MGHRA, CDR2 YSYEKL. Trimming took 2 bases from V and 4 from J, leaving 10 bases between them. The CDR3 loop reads CASSQPGGADTQYF. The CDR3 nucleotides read TGCGCCAGCAGCCAACCAGGCGGTGCAGATACGCAGTATTTT.

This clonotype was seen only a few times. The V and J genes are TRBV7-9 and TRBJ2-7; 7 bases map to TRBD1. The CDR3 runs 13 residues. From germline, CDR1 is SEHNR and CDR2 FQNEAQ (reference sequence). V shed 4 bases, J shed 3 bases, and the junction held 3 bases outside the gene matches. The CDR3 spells CASSSGQRYEQYF. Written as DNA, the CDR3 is TGTGCCAGCAGCTCGGGACAGCGCTACGAGCAGTACTTC.